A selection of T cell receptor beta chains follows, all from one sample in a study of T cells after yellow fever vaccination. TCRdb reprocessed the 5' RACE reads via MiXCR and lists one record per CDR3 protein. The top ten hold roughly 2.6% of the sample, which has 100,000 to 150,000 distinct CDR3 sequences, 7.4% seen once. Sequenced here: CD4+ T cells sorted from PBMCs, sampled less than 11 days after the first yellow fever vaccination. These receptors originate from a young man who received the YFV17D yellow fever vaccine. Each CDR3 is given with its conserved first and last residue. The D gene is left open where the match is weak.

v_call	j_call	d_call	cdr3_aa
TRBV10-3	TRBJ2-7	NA	CAIRSGGLTYEQYF
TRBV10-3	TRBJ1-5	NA	CAISPVGGSQPQHF
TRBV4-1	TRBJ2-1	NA	CASSPGGEPDNEQFF
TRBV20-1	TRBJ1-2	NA	CSAGGPSYGYTF
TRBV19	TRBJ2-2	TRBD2	CASNLRSLAGRSGELFF
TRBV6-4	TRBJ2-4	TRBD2	CATGLAGGPWSKNIQYF
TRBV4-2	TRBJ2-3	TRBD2	CASSLPGLGGDTQYF
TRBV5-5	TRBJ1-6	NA	CASSLALNSPLHF
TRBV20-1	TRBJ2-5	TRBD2	CSARDGGTRHQETQYF
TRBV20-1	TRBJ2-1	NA	CSASAGGVATQDEQFF
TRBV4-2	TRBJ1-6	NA	CASSQGGGGSPLHF
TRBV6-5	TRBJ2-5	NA	CASNPARGSRETQYF
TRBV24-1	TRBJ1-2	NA	CATSEATGNRGYTF
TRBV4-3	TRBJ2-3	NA	CASSHGGFTDTQYF
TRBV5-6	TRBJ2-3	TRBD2	CASSLRAGATTDTQYF
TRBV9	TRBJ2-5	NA	CASSITGDSQETQYF
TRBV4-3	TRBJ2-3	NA	CASSHSERTDTQYF
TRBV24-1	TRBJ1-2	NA	CATSGTGLSYGYTF
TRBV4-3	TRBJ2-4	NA	CASSQDRAGTKNIQYF
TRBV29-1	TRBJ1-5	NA	CSVAWGLSNQPQHF
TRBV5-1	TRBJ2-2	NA	CASSLRRAGGELFF
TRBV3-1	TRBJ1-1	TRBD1	CASMSSGGSEAFF
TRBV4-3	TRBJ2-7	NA	CASSADRSYEQYF
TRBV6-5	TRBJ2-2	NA	CASSSWDTGELFF
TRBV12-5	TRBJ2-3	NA	CASGLVGGEAQYF
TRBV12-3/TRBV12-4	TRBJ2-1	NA	CASSLTTGKIDNEQFF
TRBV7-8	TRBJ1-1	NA	CASSRFERTGNTEAFF
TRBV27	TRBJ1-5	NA	CASSLRQTAGQPQHF
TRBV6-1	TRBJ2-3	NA	CASSPMTLISTDTQYF
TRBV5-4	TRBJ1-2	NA	CASSPLLTANYGYTF
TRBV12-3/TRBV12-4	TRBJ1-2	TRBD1	CASTEGAWDGYTF
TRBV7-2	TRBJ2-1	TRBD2	CASSSSGGRSWQFF
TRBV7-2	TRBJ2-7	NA	CASSLALVEDEQYF
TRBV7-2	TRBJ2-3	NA	CASRRWTDTQYF
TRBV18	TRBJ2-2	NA	CASSVRQSGELFF
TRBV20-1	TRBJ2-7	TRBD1	CSAHRGQGAGEQYF
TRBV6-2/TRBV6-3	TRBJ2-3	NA	CASRPGLTSTDTQYF
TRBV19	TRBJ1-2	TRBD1	CASSPSGQGSRGYTF
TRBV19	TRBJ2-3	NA	CASGGGMARLDTQYF
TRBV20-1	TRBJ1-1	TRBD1	CSAPNPQGPTEAFF
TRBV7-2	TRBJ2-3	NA	CASSQQPGGQSQYF
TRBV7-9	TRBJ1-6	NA	CASSLVDGSPLHF